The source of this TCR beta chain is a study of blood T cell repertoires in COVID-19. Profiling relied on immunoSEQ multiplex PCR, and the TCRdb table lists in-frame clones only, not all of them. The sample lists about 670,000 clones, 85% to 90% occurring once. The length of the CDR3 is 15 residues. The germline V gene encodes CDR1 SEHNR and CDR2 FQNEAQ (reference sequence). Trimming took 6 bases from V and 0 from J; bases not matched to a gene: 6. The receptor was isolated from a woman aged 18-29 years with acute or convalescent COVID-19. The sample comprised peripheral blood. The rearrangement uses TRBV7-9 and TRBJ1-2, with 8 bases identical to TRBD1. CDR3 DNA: TGTGCCAGCAGTACAGGGGGATTAGCTAACTATGGCTACACCTTC. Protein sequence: CASSTGGLANYGYTF.